The 2 T cell receptor beta chains below were found in one sample sequenced in a study of blood T cells in healthy people across ages. It was with a sample-barcoded 5' primer and a J-beta primer mix that a second PCR of roughly 7 to 12 cycles was run. One entry per CDR3 protein, called by TCRdb with MiXCR from the 5' RACE reads. The sample carries hundreds of thousands of distinct CDR3 sequences, over 40% recorded once. Sequenced input: blood. These receptors were collected from a woman older than 75 in good health.

This clonotype turned up a few times. DNA of the CDR3: TGTGCCAGCACCCTCCGGGCCGGTACTAGCACAGATACGCAGTATTTT. This codes for CASTLRAGTSTDTQYF. V is TRBV7-9 and J is TRBJ2-3, with unresolved D. V was clipped by 7 bases and J by 0 bases, with 17 bases between them. Per germline, CDR1 SEHNR and CDR2 FQNEAQ (reference sequence). This CDR3 is built from 16 residues.

Comment on this clonotype: This clone may be a read error of a much larger clone one base away. The chain is built from TRBV25-1 and TRBJ1-3; weak D call: TRBD1 (5 bases). V lost 1 base, J lost 4 bases, and 11 bases lay in between. CDR3 length equals 15 residues. The V gene's germline CDR1 is MGHDK and CDR2 SYGVNS. The DNA for the CDR3 is TGTGCCAGCAGTGAATCGGGGACTTGGGGAAACACCATATATTTT. Its translation: CASSESGTWGNTIYF.